The 3 T cell receptor beta chains given below trace back to one sample, sequenced in a study of cytomegalovirus exposure and HLA in healthy donors. PCR used 60 Vbeta primers and 13 Jbeta primers. Data came from immunoSEQ multiplex PCR; TCRdb stores just in-frame clones and leaves some out. The sample holds approximately 160,000 clones, 80% to 90% seen once. Sample: PBMCs. These receptors were collected from a girl aged 10 to 17 in good health and CMV-seropositive.

The CDR3 here is CASSQDMGLSGNTIYF. As DNA, the CDR3 is TGCGCCAGCAGCCAGGACATGGGCCTCTCTGGAAACACCATATATTTT. The chain is built from TRBV4-1 and TRBJ1-3; D is perhaps TRBD1 (5 bases). Germline V gene data show CDR1 as MGHRA and CDR2 as YSYEKL. Between the trimmed V and J ends, which lost 3 bases and 0 bases, there was a span of 12 bases. The CDR3 has 16 residues.

This chain joins TRBV4-1 and TRBJ1-2; a possible D gene is TRBD1 (5 bases). V shed 0 bases and J shed 4 bases, with 15 bases lying between them. Germline V CDR1 and CDR2: MGHRA, YSYEKL. CDR3 size: 16 residues. The CDR3 loop is CASSQDEGDKSYGYTF. CDR3 nucleotides: TGCGCCAGCAGCCAAGACGAAGGGGATAAATCCTATGGCTACACCTTC.

This clone was recorded a few times. The chain is built from TRBV19 and TRBJ1-1, with 8 bases aligning to TRBD1. CDR1 and CDR2 (germline): LNHDA, SQIVND (reference sequence). After removal of 5 bases from V and 7 bases from J, the junction contained 3 bases not matched to a gene. The CDR3 contains 12 residues. CDR3 nucleotide sequence: TGTGCCAGTAGTCCCGGACAGGGTGAAGCTTTCTTT. Translation: CASSPGQGEAFF.